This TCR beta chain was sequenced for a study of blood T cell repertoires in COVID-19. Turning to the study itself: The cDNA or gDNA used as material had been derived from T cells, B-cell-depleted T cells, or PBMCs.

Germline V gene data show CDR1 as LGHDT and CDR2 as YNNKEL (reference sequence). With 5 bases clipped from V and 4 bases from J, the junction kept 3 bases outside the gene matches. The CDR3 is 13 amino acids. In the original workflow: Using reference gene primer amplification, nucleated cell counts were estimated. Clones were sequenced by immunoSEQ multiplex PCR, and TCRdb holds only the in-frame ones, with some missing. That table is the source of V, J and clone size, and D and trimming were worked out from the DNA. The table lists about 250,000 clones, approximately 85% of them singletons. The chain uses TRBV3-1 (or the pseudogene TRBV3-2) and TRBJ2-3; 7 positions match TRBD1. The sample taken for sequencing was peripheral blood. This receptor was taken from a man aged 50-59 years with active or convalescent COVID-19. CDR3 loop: CASSIGTADTQYF. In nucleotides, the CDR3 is TGTGCCAGCAGCATAGGGACAGCAGATACGCAGTATTTT.